This T cell receptor (beta chain) was captured in a study of OX40 agonist ivuxolimab in advanced cancers. Sequenced by immunoSEQ multiplex PCR; TCRdb stores in-frame clones only, minus some. Among 99,000 or so clones listed, roughly 95% were seen once. V shed 5 bases and J shed 11 bases, with 18 bases lying between them. This CDR3 contains 13 residues. The germline V gene has CDR1 SEHNR and CDR2 FQNEAQ (reference sequence). Systemic immunosuppression or autoimmune disease history was grounds to exclude patients. The receptor was isolated from an adult with an advanced solid tumor such as melanoma, head and neck, liver or kidney cancer. The genes are TRBV7-9 and TRBJ1-1, with D perhaps matching TRBD1 (6 bases). Sequenced here: CD4+ or CD8+ T cells sorted from blood, sampled in a trial of the OX40 agonist ivuxolimab. The CDR3 DNA follows: TGTGCCAGCAGCGCCCCCGGGGGGCTCGAGGCTTTCTTT. Amino acids: CASSAPGGLEAFF.